One and the same sample provided the 28 T cell receptor beta chains below, sequenced in a study of blood T cell repertoires in COVID-19. Only in-frame clones appear in the TCRdb table, and some are missing; sequencing was by immunoSEQ multiplex PCR. The table shows approximately 150,000 clones, with about 80% occurring only once. The sequenced sample consisted of peripheral blood. The receptors shown here come from an elderly woman with acute or convalescent COVID-19.

The chain carries TRBV7-2 and TRBJ2-1; 8 bases line up with TRBD2. Germline CDR1 SGHTA, CDR2 FQGNSA. The CDR3 is made up of 13 amino acids. The V gene end was trimmed by 3 bases and the J gene end by 9 bases; junction bases not matched to a gene: 4. The CDR3 coding sequence is TGTGCCAGCAGCTTGCCAACTAGCGGTGAGCAGTTCTTC. As protein: CASSLPTSGEQFF.

This chain joins TRBV27 and TRBJ1-2; D perhaps matches TRBD1 (5 bases). The CDR3 has 14 amino acids. The V gene's germline CDR1 is MNHEY and CDR2 SMNVEV (reference sequence). V was cut by 4 bases and J by 3 bases, with 12 bases left in between. The CDR3 here is CASSSAQEYYGYTF. Here the CDR3 DNA reads TGTGCCAGCAGTTCGGCACAGGAGTACTATGGCTACACCTTC.

The CDR3 sequence is CASSIMGAMGQPQHF. The CDR3 nucleotides are TGTGCCAGTAGTATAATGGGGGCAATGGGTCAGCCCCAGCATTTT. V usage is TRBV19 and J usage is TRBJ1-5; D is perhaps TRBD1 (6 bases). The CDR3 is 15 amino acids. Germline V gene lookup returns CDR1 LNHDA and CDR2 SQIVND (reference sequence). Trimming left V 2 bases short and J 6 bases short, with 14 bases between.

The chain has TRBV14 and TRBJ2-3; TRBD2 agrees at 9 bases. This CDR3 is built from 15 residues. With V trimmed by 6 bases and J by 0 bases, 4 bases remained unmatched. In germline, CDR1 is SGHDN, CDR2 FVKESK. As DNA, the CDR3 is TGTGCCAGCAGACTTAGCGGGAGAAGCACAGATACGCAGTATTTT. Residues: CASRLSGRSTDTQYF.

The rearrangement uses TRBV14 and TRBJ1-6; D is undetermined. Trimming left V 0 bases short and J 7 bases short, with 16 bases between. The length of the CDR3 is 17 residues. CDR1 and CDR2 from the germline V gene are SGHDN and FVKESK. CDR3 region: CASSQDIGRHGNSPLHF. DNA of the CDR3: TGTGCCAGCAGCCAAGATATCGGGAGACATGGAAATTCACCCCTCCACTTT.

The chain is built from TRBV5-1 and TRBJ1-1; 9 bases match TRBD1. Germline V lookup: CDR1 SGHRS, CDR2 YFSETQ. The CDR3 has 15 amino acids. V lost 4 bases, J lost 1 base, and 5 bases stayed unmatched. CDR3 sequence reads: CASSEGDRANTEAFF. The CDR3 nucleotides are TGCGCCAGCAGCGAAGGGGACAGGGCGAACACTGAAGCTTTCTTT.

This clone was seen just once. The chain combines TRBV6-5 with TRBJ1-2; 9 positions match TRBD1. CDR3 size: 15 residues. Trimming took 5 bases from V and 8 from J; bases not matched to a gene: 12. CDR1 and CDR2 from the germline V gene are MNHEY and SVGAGI. The CDR3 is CASSKINRDRDGYTF. The CDR3 DNA follows: TGTGCCAGCAGTAAAATCAACCGGGACAGGGACGGCTACACCTTC.

The CDR3 reads CATESGAYNEQFF. In nucleotides, the CDR3 is TGTGCCACCGAGAGTGGGGCTTACAATGAGCAGTTCTTC. The chain uses TRBV24-1 and TRBJ2-1, with TRBD1 as a possible D gene (5 bases). CDR1 is KGHDR, CDR2 SFDVKD, per germline. V shed 9 bases and J shed 4 bases, with 12 bases lying between them. CDR3 length: 13 residues.

V and J are TRBV5-5 and TRBJ2-2; 7 bases agree with TRBD1. V dropped 0 bases and J dropped 3; count of bases not matched to a gene: 5. Germline values: CDR1 SGHKS, CDR2 YYEKEE (reference sequence). The CDR3 has 16 amino acids. This CDR3 is CASSLAGTAYTGELFF. The CDR3 DNA is TGTGCCAGCAGCTTGGCAGGGACAGCCTACACCGGGGAGCTGTTTTTT.

The chain is built from TRBV18 and TRBJ1-5; 7 bases are shared with TRBD1. The CDR3 extends over 16 amino acids. The germline gives CDR1 KGHSH, CDR2 LQKENI. The V and J ends lost 3 bases and 0 bases, in that order; junction bases with no gene match: 5. CDR3 sequence (DNA): TGTGCCAGCTCACCTCCGGGACAGCCTAGCAATCAGCCCCAGCATTTT. Protein product: CASSPPGQPSNQPQHF.

CDR3 protein: CASSPRGQGGTDTQYF. CDR3 bases: TGTGCCAGCAGCCCCCGCGGACAGGGGGGAACAGATACGCAGTATTTT. This sequence joins TRBV9 and TRBJ2-3; 10 bases are shared with TRBD1. With 4 bases clipped from V and 3 bases from J, the junction kept 8 bases outside the gene matches. The CDR3 is made up of 16 amino acids. Germline CDR1 reads SGDLS; CDR2 reads YYNGEE.

CDR3 sequence: CASSLGQLWDQPQHF. The CDR3, as DNA: TGTGCCAGCAGCCTGGGACAGCTCTGGGATCAGCCCCAGCATTTT. V usage is TRBV5-6 and J usage is TRBJ1-5, with 7 bases that match TRBD1. Germline V lookup: CDR1 SGHDT, CDR2 YYEEEE. Trimming cost V 4 bases and J 5 bases; bases outside gene matches: 9. This CDR3 spans 15 amino acids.

This chain connects TRBV7-3 to TRBJ1-4; D is ambiguous. Germline V lookup: CDR1 SGHTA, CDR2 FQGTGA. The CDR3 extends over 15 amino acids. V lost 1 base, J lost 1 base, and 7 bases lay in between. This CDR3 is CASSLMAGTNEKLFF. The CDR3 DNA reads TGTGCCAGCAGCTTAATGGCGGGAACTAATGAAAAACTGTTTTTT.

The chain's CDR3 is CASSPNYEQFF. CDR3 DNA sequence: TGTGCCAGCAGTCCTAACTATGAGCAGTTCTTC. This chain uses TRBV12-3 or TRBV12-4 with TRBJ2-1; no clear D. V lost 5 bases and J 8 bases, leaving 7 bases between the germline ends. CDR3 length: 11 residues.

V is TRBV3-1 (or the pseudogene TRBV3-2) and J is TRBJ1-3; TRBD1 matches 11 bases. The CDR3 totals 15 residues. Germline trimming cut 8 bases from V and 0 bases from J; bases unmatched to any gene: 3. In germline, CDR1 is LGHDT, CDR2 YNNKEL (reference sequence). The CDR3 is CASGQGALSGNTIYF. CDR3 DNA sequence: TGTGCCAGCGGACAGGGGGCCCTCTCTGGAAACACCATATATTTT.

The V gene is TRBV18, the J gene TRBJ2-1, with TRBD2 identical over 12 bases. This CDR3 contains 17 residues. Germline V gene sequence: CDR1 KGHSH, CDR2 LQKENI. V lost 2 bases, J lost 3 bases, and 5 bases stayed unmatched. CDR3 in DNA: TGTGCCAGCTCACCATCTAGCGGGGGGGCTATCTACAATGAGCAGTTCTTC. Translating gives CASSPSSGGAIYNEQFF. Full variable domain (outside the CDR3, taken from reference TRBV18 and TRBJ2-1): NAGVMQNPRHLVRRRGQEARLRCSPMKGHSHVYWYRQLPEEGLKFMVYLQKENIIDESGMPKERFSAEFPKEGPSILRIQQVVRGDSAAYFCASSPSSGGAIYNEQFFGPGTRLTVL.

The chain employs TRBV6-5 and TRBJ1-2, with D maybe TRBD1 (5 bases). The CDR3 length is 13 residues. Trimming took off 5 bases at V and 3 bases at J, with 10 bases between the two ends. Per the germline V gene, CDR1 is MNHEY and CDR2 is SVGAGI. The CDR3 loop is CASSLGAHYGYTF. CDR3 coding DNA: TGTGCCAGCAGTCTAGGGGCCCACTATGGCTACACCTTC.

The chain joins TRBV14 to TRBJ1-1, with 9 bases matching TRBD1. This CDR3 has 14 residues. The germline V gene encodes CDR1 SGHDN and CDR2 FVKESK. Unmatched junction bases numbered 1, after V lost 3 bases and J lost 2 bases. CDR3 DNA: TGTGCCAGCAGCCAGGGACAGGGCAACACTGAAGCTTTCTTT. The encoded protein is CASSQGQGNTEAFF.

Ten or more counts support this clone. This chain links TRBV9 with TRBJ1-2; 7 bases line up with TRBD1. V gave up 1 base and J gave up 1 base; unmatched junction bases: 4. Germline V CDR1 and CDR2: SGDLS, YYNGEE. This CDR3 region has 15 residues. The CDR3 DNA follows: TGTGCCAGCAGCGTAATGACAGGGATTAACTATGGCTACACCTTC. Its translation: CASSVMTGINYGYTF.

This sequence joins TRBV24-1 and TRBJ2-1, with a weak D call TRBD2 (5 bases). Per germline, CDR1 KGHDR and CDR2 SFDVKD. The CDR3 is made up of 17 amino acids. Trimming took 0 bases from V and 1 from J, leaving 12 bases between them. The CDR3 nucleotides read TGTGCCACCAGTGATTTGCCCCTAGCACGGTCCTACAATGAGCAGTTCTTC. As protein: CATSDLPLARSYNEQFF.

This chain links TRBV29-1 with TRBJ2-3; D gene uncertain. Germline CDR1 SQVTM, CDR2 ANQGSEA. The CDR3 has 12 amino acids. Trimming left V 5 bases short and J 8 bases short, with 14 bases between. The CDR3 nucleotides are TGCAGCGTTCCTCTAGGCCCCGTTACGCAGTATTTT. It specifies CSVPLGPVTQYF.

The V call is TRBV7-8, the J call TRBJ2-1, with TRBD2 identical over 8 bases. The CDR3 sequence is 17 residues long. J gave up 6 bases and V 1 base, and 11 bases lay outside the gene matches. Germline V CDR1 and CDR2: SGHVS, FQNEAQ. CDR3 bases: TGTGCCAGCAGCTTAGGGACTCCCGGGACTAGGGGCAATGAGCAGTTCTTC. This gives the protein CASSLGTPGTRGNEQFF. Full variable domain (remainder filled in from reference TRBV7-8 and TRBJ2-1): GAGVSQSPRYKVAKRGQDVALRCDPISGHVSLFWYQQALGQGPEFLTYFQNEAQLDKSGLPSDRFFAERPEGSVSTLKIQRTQQEDSAVYLCASSLGTPGTRGNEQFFGPGTRLTVL.

The chain combines TRBV3-1 (or the pseudogene TRBV3-2) with TRBJ1-1, with a possible D match to TRBD1 (5 bases). Germline V CDR1 and CDR2: LGHDT, YNNKEL (reference sequence). The CDR3 has 14 residues. Trimming removed 4 bases at V and 4 bases at J, with 13 bases between. The CDR3 is CASSRKQGGTEAFF. In nucleotides, the CDR3 is TGTGCCAGCAGCCGAAAGCAGGGTGGCACTGAAGCTTTCTTT.

The sample holds one count of this clone. The rearrangement uses TRBV5-1 and TRBJ2-2; 10 nucleotides match TRBD2. Germline values: CDR1 SGHRS, CDR2 YFSETQ. The ends lost 0 bases at V and 4 bases at J; junction bases unmatched: 3. The CDR3 has 16 amino acids. The CDR3 spells CASSLVSGRRTGELFF. DNA for the CDR3: TGCGCCAGCAGCTTGGTTAGCGGGAGGCGCACCGGGGAGCTGTTTTTT.

The V and J genes are TRBV30 and TRBJ2-3, with D perhaps TRBD2 (5 bases). CDR1 and CDR2 (germline): GTSNPN, SVGIG (reference sequence). Trimming shortened V by 2 bases and J by 4 bases, and 7 bases separated the two germline ends. The length of the CDR3 is 12 residues. The CDR3 here is CAWSSSSDTQYF. As DNA, the CDR3 is TGTGCCTGGAGTTCTAGCTCAGATACGCAGTATTTT.

CDR3 sequence: CASSSRPLNTEAFF. The CDR3 nucleotides read TGTGCCAGCAGCTCTAGACCACTGAACACTGAAGCTTTCTTT. The V call is TRBV7-8, the J call TRBJ1-1, with D unresolved. Trimming shortened V by 4 bases and J by 0 bases, and 9 bases separated the two germline ends. CDR1 is SGHVS, CDR2 FQNEAQ, per germline. The CDR3 consists of 14 residues.

This clone has a handful of counts. This sequence joins TRBV5-1 and TRBJ1-2, with D perhaps TRBD1 (5 bases). Germline assignment: CDR1 SGHRS and CDR2 YFSETQ. V lost 0 bases and J 4 bases, leaving 10 bases between the germline ends. The CDR3 has 14 residues. DNA for the CDR3: TGCGCCAGCAGCTTGGGAGACAGAGCCTATGGCTACACCTTC. Amino acid sequence: CASSLGDRAYGYTF.

This chain joins TRBV27 and TRBJ2-7; D uncertain. This CDR3 has 15 residues. V was pared by 5 bases and J by 5 bases, with 19 bases between. The germline CDR1 and CDR2 sequences are MNHEY and SMNVEV (reference sequence). The CDR3 here is CASSPSATLLHEQYF. In nucleotides, the CDR3 is TGTGCCAGCAGTCCTTCAGCGACCCTACTCCACGAGCAGTACTTC.